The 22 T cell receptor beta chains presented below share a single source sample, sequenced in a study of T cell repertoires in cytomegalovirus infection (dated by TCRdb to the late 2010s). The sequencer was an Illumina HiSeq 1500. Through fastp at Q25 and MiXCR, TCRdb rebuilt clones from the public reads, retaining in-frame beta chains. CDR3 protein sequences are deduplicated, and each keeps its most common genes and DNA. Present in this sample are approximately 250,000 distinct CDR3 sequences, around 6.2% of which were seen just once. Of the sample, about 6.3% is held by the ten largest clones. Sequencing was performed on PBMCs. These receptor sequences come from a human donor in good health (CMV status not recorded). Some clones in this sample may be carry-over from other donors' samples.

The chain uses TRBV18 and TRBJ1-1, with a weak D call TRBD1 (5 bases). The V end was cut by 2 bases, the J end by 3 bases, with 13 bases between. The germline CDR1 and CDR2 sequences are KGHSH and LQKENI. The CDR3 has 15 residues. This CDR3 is CASSPSAGAYTEAFF. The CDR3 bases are TGTGCCAGCTCACCAAGTGCCGGGGCGTACACTGAAGCTTTCTTT. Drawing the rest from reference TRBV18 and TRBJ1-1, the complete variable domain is NAGVMQNPRHLVRRRGQEARLRCSPMKGHSHVYWYRQLPEEGLKFMVYLQKENIIDESGMPKERFSAEFPKEGPSILRIQQVVRGDSAAYFCASSPSAGAYTEAFFGQGTRLTVV.

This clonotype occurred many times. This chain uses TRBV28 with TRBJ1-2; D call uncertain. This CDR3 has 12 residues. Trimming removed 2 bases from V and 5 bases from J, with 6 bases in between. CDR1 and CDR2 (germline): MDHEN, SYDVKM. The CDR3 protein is CASSLDEYGYTF. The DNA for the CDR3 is TGTGCCAGCAGTTTAGACGAATATGGCTACACCTTC.

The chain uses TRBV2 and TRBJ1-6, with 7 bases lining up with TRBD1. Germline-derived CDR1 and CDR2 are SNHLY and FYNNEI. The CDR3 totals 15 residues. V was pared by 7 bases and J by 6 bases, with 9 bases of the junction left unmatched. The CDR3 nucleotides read TGTGCCAGCAACGAACGACAGGGTTTTAATTCACCCCTCCACTTT. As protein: CASNERQGFNSPLHF.

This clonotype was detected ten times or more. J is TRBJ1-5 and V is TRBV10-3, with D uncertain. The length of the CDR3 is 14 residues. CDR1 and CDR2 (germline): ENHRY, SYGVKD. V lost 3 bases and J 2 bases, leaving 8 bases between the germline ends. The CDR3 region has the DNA TGTGCCATCAGTGACAGTGGTGGCAATCAGCCCCAGCATTTT. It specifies CAISDSGGNQPQHF.

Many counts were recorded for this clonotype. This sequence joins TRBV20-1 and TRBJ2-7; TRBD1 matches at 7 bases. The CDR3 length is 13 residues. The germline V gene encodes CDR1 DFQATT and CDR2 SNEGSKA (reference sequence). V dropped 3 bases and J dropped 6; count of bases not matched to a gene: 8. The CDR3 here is CSARTGMGLEQYF. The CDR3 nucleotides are TGCAGTGCTAGGACAGGGATGGGGCTCGAGCAGTACTTC.

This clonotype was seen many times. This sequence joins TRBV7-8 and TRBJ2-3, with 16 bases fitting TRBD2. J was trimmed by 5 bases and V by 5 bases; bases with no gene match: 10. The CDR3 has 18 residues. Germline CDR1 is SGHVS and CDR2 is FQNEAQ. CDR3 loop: CASSRGTSGGGRGDTQYF. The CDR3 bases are TGTGCCAGCAGCCGCGGGACTAGCGGGGGGGGTCGTGGAGATACGCAGTATTTT.

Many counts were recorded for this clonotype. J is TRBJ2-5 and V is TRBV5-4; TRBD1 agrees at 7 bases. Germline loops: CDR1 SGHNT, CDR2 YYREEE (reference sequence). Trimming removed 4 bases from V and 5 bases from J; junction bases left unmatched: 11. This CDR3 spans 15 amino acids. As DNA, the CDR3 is TGTGCCAGCAGCCCCCAGACAAGGGGGCCGGAGACCCAGTACTTC. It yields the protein CASSPQTRGPETQYF.

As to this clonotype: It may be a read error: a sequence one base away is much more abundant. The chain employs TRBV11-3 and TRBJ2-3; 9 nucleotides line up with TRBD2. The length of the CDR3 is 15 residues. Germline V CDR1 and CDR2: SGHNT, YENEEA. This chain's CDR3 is CVSSLRRGGEDTQYF. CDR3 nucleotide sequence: TGTGTCAGCAGCTTACGGCGGGGGGGCGAAGATACGCAGTATTTT.

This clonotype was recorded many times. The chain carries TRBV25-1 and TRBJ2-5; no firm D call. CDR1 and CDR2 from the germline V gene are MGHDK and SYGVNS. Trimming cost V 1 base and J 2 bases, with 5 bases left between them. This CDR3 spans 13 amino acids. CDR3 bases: TGTGCCAGCAGTGAATCGTGGCAAGAGACCCAGTACTTC. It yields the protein CASSESWQETQYF.

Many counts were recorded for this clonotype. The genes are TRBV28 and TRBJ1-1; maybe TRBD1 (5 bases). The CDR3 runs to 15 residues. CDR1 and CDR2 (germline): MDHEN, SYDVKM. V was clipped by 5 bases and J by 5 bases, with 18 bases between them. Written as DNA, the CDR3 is TGTGCCAGCAGTCCTGGGGGAGGAAGAACAACTGAAGCTTTCTTT. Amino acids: CASSPGGGRTTEAFF.

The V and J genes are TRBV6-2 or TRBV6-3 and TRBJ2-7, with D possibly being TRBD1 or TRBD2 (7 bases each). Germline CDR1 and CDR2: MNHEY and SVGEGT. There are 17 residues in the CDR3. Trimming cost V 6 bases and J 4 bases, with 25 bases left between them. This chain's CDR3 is CASSRLGRGPQPYEQYF. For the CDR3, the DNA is TGTGCCAGCAGCCGGCTGGGGAGGGGGCCTCAACCTTACGAGCAGTACTTC.

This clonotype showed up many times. The CDR3 protein is CSARERLVRTSIMYEQFF. The DNA of the CDR3 is TGCAGTGCTAGAGAGCGGCTAGTACGCACGTCTATTATGTATGAGCAGTTCTTC. The rearrangement joins TRBV20-1 to TRBJ2-1; D gene unclear. Germline V CDR1 and CDR2: DFQATT, SNEGSKA (reference sequence). CDR3 length equals 18 residues. Trimming took 0 bases from V and 8 from J, leaving 26 bases between them.

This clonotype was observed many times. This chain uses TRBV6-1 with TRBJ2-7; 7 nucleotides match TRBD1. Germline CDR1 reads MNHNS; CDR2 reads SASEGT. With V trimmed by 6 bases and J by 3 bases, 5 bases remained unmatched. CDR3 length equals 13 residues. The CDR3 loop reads CASRGTVNYEQYF. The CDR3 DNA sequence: TGTGCCAGCAGGGGGACAGTAAACTACGAGCAGTACTTC.

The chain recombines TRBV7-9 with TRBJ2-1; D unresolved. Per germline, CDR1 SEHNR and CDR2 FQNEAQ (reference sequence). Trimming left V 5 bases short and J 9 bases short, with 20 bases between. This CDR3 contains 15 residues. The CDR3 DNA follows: TGTGCCAGCAGCCCAGCAGGCCGGGCGACGGGTGAGCAGTTCTTC. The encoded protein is CASSPAGRATGEQFF.

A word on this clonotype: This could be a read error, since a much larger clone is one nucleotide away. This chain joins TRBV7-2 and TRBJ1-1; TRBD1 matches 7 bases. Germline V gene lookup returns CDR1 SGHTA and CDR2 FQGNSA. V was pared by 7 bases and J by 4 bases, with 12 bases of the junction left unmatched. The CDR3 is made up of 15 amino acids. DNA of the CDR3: TGTGCCAGCAATCACAGGGGTGATCGGAGCACTGAAGCTTTCTTT. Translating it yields CASNHRGDRSTEAFF.

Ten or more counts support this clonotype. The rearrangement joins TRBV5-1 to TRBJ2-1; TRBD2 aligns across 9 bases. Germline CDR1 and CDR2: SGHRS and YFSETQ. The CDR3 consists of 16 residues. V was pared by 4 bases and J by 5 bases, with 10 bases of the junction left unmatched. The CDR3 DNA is TGCGCCAGCAGCGTCTGGGGCGGGGGGGCCCACAATGAGCAGTTCTTC. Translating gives CASSVWGGGAHNEQFF.

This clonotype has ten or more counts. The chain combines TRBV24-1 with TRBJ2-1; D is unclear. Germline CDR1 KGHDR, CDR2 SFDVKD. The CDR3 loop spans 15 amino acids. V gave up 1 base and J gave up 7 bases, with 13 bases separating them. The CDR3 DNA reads TGTGCCACCAGTGATTTAGGATCGGCCTGGAATGAGCAGTTCTTC. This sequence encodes CATSDLGSAWNEQFF.

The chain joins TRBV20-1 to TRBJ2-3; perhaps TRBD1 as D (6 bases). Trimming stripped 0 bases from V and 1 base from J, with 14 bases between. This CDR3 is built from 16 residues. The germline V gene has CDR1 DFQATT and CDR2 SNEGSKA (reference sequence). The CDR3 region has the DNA TGCAGTGCTAGAGACGTTACAGGGAGAGGCACAGATACGCAGTATTTT. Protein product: CSARDVTGRGTDTQYF.

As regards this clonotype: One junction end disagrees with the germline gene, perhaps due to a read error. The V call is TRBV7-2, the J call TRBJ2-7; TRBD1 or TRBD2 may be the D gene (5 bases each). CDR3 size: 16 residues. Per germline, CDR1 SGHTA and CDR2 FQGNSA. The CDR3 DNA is TGTACCTGCAGCCCTACTACCGGGACCTATGACTACGAGCAGTACTTC. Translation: CTCSPTTGTYDYEQYF.

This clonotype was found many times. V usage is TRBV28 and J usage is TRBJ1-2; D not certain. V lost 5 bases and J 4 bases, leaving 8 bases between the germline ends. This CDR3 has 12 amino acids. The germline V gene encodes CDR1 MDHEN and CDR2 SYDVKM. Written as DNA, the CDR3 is TGTGCCAGCAGTGGGCCTAGCTATGGCTACACCTTC. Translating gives CASSGPSYGYTF.

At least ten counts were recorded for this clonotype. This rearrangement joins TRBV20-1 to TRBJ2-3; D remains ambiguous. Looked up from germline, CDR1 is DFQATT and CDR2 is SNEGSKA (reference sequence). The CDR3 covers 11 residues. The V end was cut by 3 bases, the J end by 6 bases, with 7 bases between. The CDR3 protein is CSASPPDTQYF. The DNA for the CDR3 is TGCAGTGCTAGTCCTCCCGATACGCAGTATTTT.

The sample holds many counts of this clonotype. The DNA of the CDR3 is TGTGCCAGCAGCTTGACAGGTTCGCAAGAGACCCAGTACTTC. Translating gives CASSLTGSQETQYF. The chain combines TRBV7-2 with TRBJ2-5; tentative D call: TRBD1 (6 bases). Germline V gene data show CDR1 as SGHTA and CDR2 as FQGNSA. CDR3 size: 14 residues. Deletions cut 3 bases from V and 2 bases from J, with 10 bases between. The complete variable domain, with remaining parts taken from reference TRBV7-2 and TRBJ2-5, reads GAGVSQSPSNKVTEKGKDVELRCDPISGHTALYWYRQSLGQGLEFLIYFQGNSAPDKSGLPSDRFSAERTGGSVSTLTIQRTQQEDSAVYLCASSLTGSQETQYFGPGTRLLVL.